The 16 T cell receptor beta chains in this list originate from one sample, sequenced in a study of T cell repertoires in cytomegalovirus infection. MiXCR, run by TCRdb on the reads, gives a single entry per CDR3 protein. The profile shows approximately 730,000 distinct CDR3 sequences, around 31% of them singletons. These TCRs' antigens remain unknown. The starting material was cultured PBMCs, obtained from culture after CMV antigen stimulation. The receptors here all came from a human donor in good health (CMV status not recorded). Some clones in this sample may be carry-over from other donors' samples.

The V and J genes are TRBV9 and TRBJ1-4; 9 bases fit TRBD1. Germline V gene lookup returns CDR1 SGDLS and CDR2 YYNGEE. The CDR3 is 17 amino acids. Losses at the gene ends were 3 bases for V and 3 bases for J; bases not matched to a gene: 9. CDR3 region: CASSAGQGFYSNEKLFF. The CDR3 DNA is TGTGCCAGCAGCGCGGGACAGGGTTTCTACTCTAATGAAAAACTGTTTTTT.

Turning to this clonotype: The germline gene is not matched at one end of the junction; a read error may be the cause. The CDR3 DNA reads TGTGCCAGCAGCTTTAGTGGGAGTCAAGACACCCAGTACTTC. Translation: CASSFSGSQDTQYF. The chain carries TRBV7-9 and TRBJ2-5; possibly TRBD2 for D (5 bases). CDR3 length: 14 residues. Germline-derived CDR1 and CDR2 are SEHNR and FQNEAQ (reference sequence).

This rearrangement joins TRBV20-1 to TRBJ2-7; unclear D gene. Per the germline V gene, CDR1 is DFQATT and CDR2 is SNEGSKA (reference sequence). This CDR3 spans 13 amino acids. Trimming removed 2 bases at V and 3 bases at J, with 11 bases between. CDR3 DNA: TGCAGTGCTAGAAATGCGTGGAACTACGAGCAGTACTTC. Amino acid sequence: CSARNAWNYEQYF.

J is TRBJ2-7 and V is TRBV28, with 8 bases lining up with TRBD1. V shed 6 bases and J 4 bases; nucleotides not matched to a gene: 11. The germline V gene encodes CDR1 MDHEN and CDR2 SYDVKM. There are 15 residues in the CDR3. The CDR3 sequence is CASRPPTGGRYEQYF. The DNA for the CDR3 is TGTGCCAGCAGACCTCCAACAGGGGGACGGTACGAGCAGTACTTC.

This clonotype was seen repeatedly, ten times or more. The V and J genes are TRBV7-8 and TRBJ1-4, with 8 bases fitting TRBD1. This CDR3 has 15 residues. The junction had 4 bases not matched to a gene; V was cut back by 2 bases and J by 5 bases. Germline CDR1 reads SGHVS; CDR2 reads FQNEAQ. The CDR3 is CASSLRRTGNEKLFF. For the CDR3, the DNA is TGTGCCAGCAGCTTAAGGCGGACAGGGAATGAAAAACTGTTTTTT.

The chain recombines TRBV4-2 with TRBJ2-5, with a possible D match to TRBD2 (6 bases). The CDR3 length is 14 residues. The germline gives CDR1 LGHNA, CDR2 YNFKEQ. V was cut by 1 base and J by 3 bases, with 9 bases left in between. The CDR3 reads CASSQAVAEETQYF. The CDR3 bases are TGTGCCAGCAGCCAAGCTGTAGCGGAAGAGACCCAGTACTTC.

The rearrangement joins TRBV12-3 or TRBV12-4 to TRBJ1-4, with D perhaps TRBD1 (5 bases). The CDR3 extends over 15 amino acids. V was pared by 3 bases and J by 0 bases, with 8 bases between. CDR3 bases: TGTGCCAGCAGTTTCAGGGATGCAACTAATGAAAAACTGTTTTTT. Translating gives CASSFRDATNEKLFF.

With respect to this clonotype: Its ends do not fully match the called genes, so a read error is possible. The gene calls are TRBV5-1 and TRBJ1-5; TRBD1 might be the D (5 bases). The CDR3 extends over 13 amino acids. The germline CDR1 and CDR2 sequences are SGHRS and YFSETQ. The CDR3 region is CASSRTVGTEEFF. The CDR3 DNA is TGCGCCAGCAGCCGGACGGTTGGGACGGAAGAGTTTTTT. Variable domain in full (rest from reference TRBV5-1 and TRBJ1-5): KAGVTQTPRYLIKTRGQQVTLSCSPISGHRSVSWYQQTPGQGLQFLFEYFSETQRNKGNFPGRFSGRQFSNSRSEMNVSTLELGDSALYLCASSRTVGTEEFFGDGTRLSIL.

The rearrangement joins TRBV15 to TRBJ2-7; D gene unclear. The ends were cut back, 1 base at V and 5 bases at J, with 15 bases in the middle. CDR3 length: 15 residues. From germline, CDR1 is LNHNV and CDR2 YYDKDF (reference sequence). CDR3 nucleotides: TGTGCCACCAGCAGAGTTAGTTCAGGAACGAACGAGCAGTACTTC. Its translation is CATSRVSSGTNEQYF.

This clonotype occurred a few times. The CDR3 reads CASSLNSPTDTQYF. The CDR3 DNA reads as TGCGCCAGCAGCTTAAACTCGCCCACAGATACGCAGTATTTT. V gene TRBV5-1 combines with J gene TRBJ2-3; no definite D call. The CDR3 loop spans 14 amino acids. Per the germline V gene, CDR1 is SGHRS and CDR2 is YFSETQ. Trimming cost V 2 bases and J 2 bases, with 9 bases left between them. The entire variable domain, with the rest obtained from reference TRBV5-1 and TRBJ2-3, is as follows: KAGVTQTPRYLIKTRGQQVTLSCSPISGHRSVSWYQQTPGQGLQFLFEYFSETQRNKGNFPGRFSGRQFSNSRSEMNVSTLELGDSALYLCASSLNSPTDTQYFGPGTRLTVL.

The table lists this clonotype with a few counts. The chain combines TRBV6-6 with TRBJ2-5; 11 nucleotides align to TRBD2. Germline V lookup: CDR1 MNHNY, CDR2 SVGAGI (reference sequence). The CDR3 is 14 residues long. V lost 5 bases to trimming and J lost 4 bases; unmatched junction nucleotides: 3. DNA for the CDR3: TGTGCCAGCAGTCGTAGCGGGGGGGGAGAGACCCAGTACTTC. This gives the protein CASSRSGGGETQYF.

The gene calls are TRBV20-1 and TRBJ1-6; D gene ambiguous. Germline V gene lookup returns CDR1 DFQATT and CDR2 SNEGSKA (reference sequence). The length of the CDR3 is 16 residues. V gave up 0 bases and J gave up 3 bases, with 12 bases separating them. CDR3 sequence: CSARDPGGFYNSPLHF. The CDR3 DNA sequence: TGCAGTGCTAGAGATCCGGGCGGGTTCTATAATTCACCCCTCCACTTT.

The genes are TRBV20-1 and TRBJ2-1; D gene ambiguous. CDR3 length equals 15 residues. The germline V gene encodes CDR1 DFQATT and CDR2 SNEGSKA (reference sequence). V was clipped by 4 bases and J by 1 base, with 14 bases between them. The CDR3 sequence is CSATWRQRSYNEQFF. The CDR3, as DNA: TGCAGTGCTACCTGGAGACAACGGTCCTACAATGAGCAGTTCTTC.

This clonotype appeared a few times. The chain combines TRBV4-1 with TRBJ1-1; D is perhaps TRBD1 (6 bases). Trimming removed 3 bases at V and 0 bases at J, with 17 bases between. Germline V lookup: CDR1 MGHRA, CDR2 YSYEKL. CDR3 size: 17 residues. The CDR3 DNA reads as TGCGCCAGCAGCCAGAGTTGGGGGCGGCGAATGAACACTGAAGCTTTCTTT. Residues: CASSQSWGRRMNTEAFF.

The rearrangement links TRBV7-2 to TRBJ1-4, with D perhaps matching TRBD1 (5 bases). The CDR3 is 13 residues long. V was shortened by 5 bases and J by 6 bases, with 10 bases between the two germline ends. CDR1 SGHTA and CDR2 FQGNSA come from the germline V gene. The CDR3 bases are TGTGCCAGCAGCCGGGACGGATATGAAAAACTGTTTTTT. It specifies CASSRDGYEKLFF.

This clonotype came up a few times. The chain links TRBV20-1 to TRBJ1-1, with 7 positions matching TRBD1. The CDR3 has 14 residues. J lost 1 base, V lost 0 bases, and 2 bases had no gene match. In germline, CDR1 is DFQATT, CDR2 SNEGSKA (reference sequence). The CDR3 spells CSARERTGNTEAFF. DNA for the CDR3: TGCAGTGCTAGAGAAAGGACAGGGAACACTGAAGCTTTCTTT.